This T cell receptor (beta chain) was captured by sequencing in a study of T-cell reconstitution after alpha-beta-depleted transplantation in children. Study-level results: Hyperexpanded clones declined; after one year, newly produced T cells mostly supplied diversity. Expanded graft clones, several hundred of them, were reportedly the source of alpha-beta T cells about two months after transplant. Surviving recipient T cells and thymic progenitors accounted for the high day-60 TCRbeta diversity observed in some patients.

The J segment lost 4 bases and the V segment lost 2 bases, leaving 5 bases of the junction unmatched. The CDR3 spans 15 residues. CDR1 and CDR2 (germline): LGHNA, YSLEER. Unique molecular identifiers featured in how the TCRbeta library was prepared. Using its own MiXCR run on the PCR reads, TCRdb lists one record per CDR3 protein. The sample lists approximately 350,000 distinct CDR3 sequences; around 15% were seen once. As for this clonotype: The target antigen is unknown.

The TCR was taken from a male patient between 2 and 10 years old who had a stem cell transplant for acute lymphoblastic leukemia, so the T cells may come from the graft donor. The source was PBMCs, mostly from graft donor cells, collected 360 days after TCRalphabeta/CD19-depleted stem cell transplant. The chain is built from TRBV4-3 and TRBJ2-5; TRBD1 matches at 9 bases. This CDR3 reads CASSQMGQGLETQYF. CDR3 in DNA: TGCGCCAGCAGCCAAATGGGACAGGGTCTAGAGACCCAGTACTTC.